This TCR beta chain was sequenced in a study of CD8+ T cells in alopecia areata. As the sequencing template, cDNA was produced by extracting RNA and reverse transcribing it. Generated by immunoSEQ multiplex PCR, the TCRdb table keeps only in-frame clones and is missing some. The sample has about 170,000 clones; 67% are singletons. V was pared by 4 bases and J by 5 bases, with 14 bases between. Looked up from germline, CDR1 is SGHTA and CDR2 is FQGNSA. The CDR3 is 14 amino acids. Sorting of CD4+ and CD8+ T cells was performed on PBMCs. Sequenced here: CD8+ T cells sorted from blood, sampled at week 0. The chain links TRBV7-2 to TRBJ1-2, with a tentative D call TRBD1 (5 bases). This receptor was identified in a human donor with alopecia areata. The CDR3 loop is CASSSGTVVYGYTF. The CDR3 DNA reads as TGTGCCAGCAGCTCCGGGACCGTCGTTTATGGCTACACCTTC. The full variable domain, completed using reference TRBV7-2 and TRBJ1-2, is GAGVSQSPSNKVTEKGKDVELRCDPISGHTALYWYRQSLGQGLEFLIYFQGNSAPDKSGLPSDRFSAERTGGSVSTLTIQRTQQEDSAVYLCASSSGTVVYGYTFGSGTRLTVV.